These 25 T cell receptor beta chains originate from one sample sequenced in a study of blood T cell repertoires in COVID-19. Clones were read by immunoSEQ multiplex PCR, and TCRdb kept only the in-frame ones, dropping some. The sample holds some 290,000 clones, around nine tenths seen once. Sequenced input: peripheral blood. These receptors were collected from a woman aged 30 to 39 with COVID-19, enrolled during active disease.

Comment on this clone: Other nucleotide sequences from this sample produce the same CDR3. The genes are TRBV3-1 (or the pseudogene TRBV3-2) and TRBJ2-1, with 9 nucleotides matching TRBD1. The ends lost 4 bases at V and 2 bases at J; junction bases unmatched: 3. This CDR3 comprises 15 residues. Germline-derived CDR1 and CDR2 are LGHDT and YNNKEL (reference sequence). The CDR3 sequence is CASSPGQGTYNEQFF. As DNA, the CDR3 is TGTGCCAGCAGCCCGGGACAGGGTACCTACAATGAGCAGTTCTTC.

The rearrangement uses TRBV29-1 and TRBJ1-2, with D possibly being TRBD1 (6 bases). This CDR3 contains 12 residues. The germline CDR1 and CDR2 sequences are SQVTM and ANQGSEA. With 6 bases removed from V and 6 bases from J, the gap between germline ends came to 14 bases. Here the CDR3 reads CSVGGGLHGYTF. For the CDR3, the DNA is TGCAGCGTAGGGGGGGGACTCCATGGCTACACCTTC.

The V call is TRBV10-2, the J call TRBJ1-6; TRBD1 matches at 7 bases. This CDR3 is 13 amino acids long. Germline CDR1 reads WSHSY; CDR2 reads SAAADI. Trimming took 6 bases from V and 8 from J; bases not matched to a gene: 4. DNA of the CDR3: TGCGCCAGCAGACAGGGGTCCTATTCACCCCTCCACTTT. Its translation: CASRQGSYSPLHF.

CDR3 loop: CASRGTGGGNTIYF. In DNA form, the CDR3 reads TGTGCCAGCAGAGGGACAGGGGGGGGAAACACCATATATTTT. This sequence joins TRBV6-5 and TRBJ1-3; 11 positions agree with TRBD1. The CDR3 loop spans 14 amino acids. Per germline, CDR1 MNHEY and CDR2 SVGAGI. J was trimmed by 4 bases and V by 6 bases; bases with no gene match: 2.

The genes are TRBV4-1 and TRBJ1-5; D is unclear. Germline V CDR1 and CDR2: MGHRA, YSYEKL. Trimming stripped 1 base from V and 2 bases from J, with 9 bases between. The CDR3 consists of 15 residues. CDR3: CASSQGTVGNQPQHF. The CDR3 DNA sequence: TGCGCCAGCAGCCAAGGTACGGTGGGCAATCAGCCCCAGCATTTT.

The CDR3 DNA is TGTGCCAGCAGCCCTAGCGGGTTTATGGAGACCCAGTACTTC. Encoded protein: CASSPSGFMETQYF. The gene calls are TRBV7-3 and TRBJ2-5, with 8 bases identical to TRBD2. CDR3 length: 14 residues. The V gene end was trimmed by 5 bases and the J gene end by 5 bases; junction bases not matched to a gene: 7. CDR1 is SGHTA, CDR2 FQGTGA, per germline.

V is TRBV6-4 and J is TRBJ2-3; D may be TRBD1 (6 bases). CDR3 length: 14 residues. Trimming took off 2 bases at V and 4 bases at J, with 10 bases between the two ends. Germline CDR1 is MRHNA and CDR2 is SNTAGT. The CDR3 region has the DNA TGTGCCAGCAGTGACGGTGGGGGCGCAGATACGCAGTATTTT. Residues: CASSDGGGADTQYF.

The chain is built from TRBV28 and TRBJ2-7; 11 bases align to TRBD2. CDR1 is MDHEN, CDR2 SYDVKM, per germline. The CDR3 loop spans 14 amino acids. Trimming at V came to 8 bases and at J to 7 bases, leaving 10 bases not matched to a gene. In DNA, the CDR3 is TGTGCCAGCGGAGAACTAGCGGGAGCTCGGGAGCAGTACTTC. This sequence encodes CASGELAGAREQYF.

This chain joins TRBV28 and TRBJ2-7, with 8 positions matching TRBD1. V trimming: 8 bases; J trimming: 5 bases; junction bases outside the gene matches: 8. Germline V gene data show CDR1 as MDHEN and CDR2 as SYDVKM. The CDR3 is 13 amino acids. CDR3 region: CASLPPTGDEQYF. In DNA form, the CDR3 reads TGTGCCAGCCTCCCCCCGACAGGGGACGAGCAGTACTTC.

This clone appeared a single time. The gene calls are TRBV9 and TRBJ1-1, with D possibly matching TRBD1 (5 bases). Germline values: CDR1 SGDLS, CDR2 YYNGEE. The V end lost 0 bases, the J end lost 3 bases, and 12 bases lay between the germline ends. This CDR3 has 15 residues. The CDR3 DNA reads TGTGCCAGCAGCGTAGTGGGCAGGGAGGACACTGAAGCTTTCTTT. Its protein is CASSVVGREDTEAFF.

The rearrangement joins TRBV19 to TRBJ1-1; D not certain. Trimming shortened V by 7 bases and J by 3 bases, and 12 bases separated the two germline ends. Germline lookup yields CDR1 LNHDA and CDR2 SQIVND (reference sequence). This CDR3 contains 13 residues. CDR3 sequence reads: CASIQWGDTEAFF. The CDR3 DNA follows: TGTGCCAGTATCCAGTGGGGAGACACTGAAGCTTTCTTT.

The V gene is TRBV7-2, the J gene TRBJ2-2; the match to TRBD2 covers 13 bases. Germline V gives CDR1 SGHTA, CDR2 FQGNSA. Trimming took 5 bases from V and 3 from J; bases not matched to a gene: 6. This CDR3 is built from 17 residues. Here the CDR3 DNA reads TGTGCCAGCAGCCAACTAGCGGGAGGGCCAGACACCGGGGAGCTGTTTTTT. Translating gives CASSQLAGGPDTGELFF.

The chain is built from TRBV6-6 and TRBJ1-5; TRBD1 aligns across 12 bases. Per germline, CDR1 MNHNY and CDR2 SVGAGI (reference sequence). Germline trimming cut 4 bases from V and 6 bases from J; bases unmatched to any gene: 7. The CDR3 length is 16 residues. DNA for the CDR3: TGTGCCAGCAGTTCACCGGGACAGGGGGCTTTTCAGCCCCAGCATTTT. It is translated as CASSSPGQGAFQPQHF.

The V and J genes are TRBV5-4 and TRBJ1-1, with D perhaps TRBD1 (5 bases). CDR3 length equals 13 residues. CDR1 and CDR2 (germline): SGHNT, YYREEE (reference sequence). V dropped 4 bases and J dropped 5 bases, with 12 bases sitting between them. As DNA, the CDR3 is TGTGCCAGCAGCCCGGGGGTGGGGACTGAAGCTTTCTTT. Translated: CASSPGVGTEAFF.

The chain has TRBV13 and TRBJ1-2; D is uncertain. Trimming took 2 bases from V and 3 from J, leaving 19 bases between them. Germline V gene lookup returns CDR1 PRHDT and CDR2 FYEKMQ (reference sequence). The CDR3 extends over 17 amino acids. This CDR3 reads CASSLPTGKSRDYGYTF. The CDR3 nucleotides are TGTGCCAGCAGCTTACCCACCGGGAAATCTAGGGACTATGGCTACACCTTC.

CDR3 in amino acids: CSVEAPDRGLYEQYF. The CDR3 region has the DNA TGCAGCGTTGAAGCCCCGGACAGGGGTCTCTACGAGCAGTACTTC. This chain uses TRBV29-1 with TRBJ2-7, with 9 bases fitting TRBD1. Germline values: CDR1 SQVTM, CDR2 ANQGSEA. V lost 1 base, J lost 3 bases, and 7 bases stayed unmatched. The CDR3 consists of 15 residues.

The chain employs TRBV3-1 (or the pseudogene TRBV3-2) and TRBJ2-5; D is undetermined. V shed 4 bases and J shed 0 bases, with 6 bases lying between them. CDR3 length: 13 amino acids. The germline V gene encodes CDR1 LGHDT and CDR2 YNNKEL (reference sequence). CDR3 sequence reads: CASSPPYQETQYF. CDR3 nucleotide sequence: TGTGCCAGCAGCCCTCCGTACCAAGAGACCCAGTACTTC.

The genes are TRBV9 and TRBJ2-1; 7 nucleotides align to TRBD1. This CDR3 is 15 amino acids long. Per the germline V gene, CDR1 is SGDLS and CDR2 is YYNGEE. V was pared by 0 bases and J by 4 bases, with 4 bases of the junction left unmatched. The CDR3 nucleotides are TGTGCCAGCAGCGTAGCAGGGACAGCTTACAATGAGCAGTTCTTC. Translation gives CASSVAGTAYNEQFF.

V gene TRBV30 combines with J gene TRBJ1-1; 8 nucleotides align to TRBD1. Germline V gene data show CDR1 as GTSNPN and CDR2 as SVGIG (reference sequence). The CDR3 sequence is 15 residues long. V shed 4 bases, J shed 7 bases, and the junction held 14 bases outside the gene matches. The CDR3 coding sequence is TGTGCCTGGACGGATGGGCGGACAGGGAGGAATGAAGCTTTCTTT. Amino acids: CAWTDGRTGRNEAFF.

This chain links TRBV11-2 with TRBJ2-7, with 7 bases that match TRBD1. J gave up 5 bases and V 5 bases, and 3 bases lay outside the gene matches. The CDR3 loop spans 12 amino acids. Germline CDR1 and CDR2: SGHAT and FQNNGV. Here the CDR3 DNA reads TGTGCCAGCAGCCCCGACAGGGACGAGCAGTACTTC. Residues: CASSPDRDEQYF.

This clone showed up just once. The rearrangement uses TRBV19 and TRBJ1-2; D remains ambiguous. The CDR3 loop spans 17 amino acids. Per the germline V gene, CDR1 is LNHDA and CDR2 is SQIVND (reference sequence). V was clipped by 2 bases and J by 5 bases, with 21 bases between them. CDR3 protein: CASSIPGNTKSGYGYTF. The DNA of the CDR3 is TGTGCCAGTAGTATACCGGGGAACACTAAATCGGGATATGGCTACACCTTC.

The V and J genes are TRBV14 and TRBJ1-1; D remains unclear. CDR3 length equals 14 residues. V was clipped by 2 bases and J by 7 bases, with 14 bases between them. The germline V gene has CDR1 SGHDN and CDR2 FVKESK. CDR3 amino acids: CASSQILRENEAFF. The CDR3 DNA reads TGTGCCAGCAGCCAAATCTTAAGGGAGAATGAAGCTTTCTTT.

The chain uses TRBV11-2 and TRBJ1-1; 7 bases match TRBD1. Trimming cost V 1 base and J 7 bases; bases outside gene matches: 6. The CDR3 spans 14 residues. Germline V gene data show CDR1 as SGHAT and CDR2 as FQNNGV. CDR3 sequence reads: CASSLGGGTVEAFF. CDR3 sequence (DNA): TGTGCCAGCAGCTTAGGCGGGGGGACAGTTGAAGCTTTCTTT.

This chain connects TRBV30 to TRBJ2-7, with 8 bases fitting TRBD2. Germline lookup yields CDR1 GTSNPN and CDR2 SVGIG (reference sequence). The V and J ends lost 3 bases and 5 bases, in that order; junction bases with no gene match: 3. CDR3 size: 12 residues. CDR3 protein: CAWSLGGDEQYF. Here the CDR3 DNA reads TGTGCCTGGAGCCTCGGGGGGGACGAGCAGTACTTC.

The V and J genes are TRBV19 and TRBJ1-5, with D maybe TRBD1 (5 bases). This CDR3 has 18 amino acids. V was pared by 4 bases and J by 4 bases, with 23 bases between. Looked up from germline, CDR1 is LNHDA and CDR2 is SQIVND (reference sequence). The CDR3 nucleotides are TGTGCCAGTAGTACAACCTGGGGCTTTGGGCAATTGAATCAGCCCCAGCATTTT. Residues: CASSTTWGFGQLNQPQHF.